This TCR beta chain derives from a study of cytomegalovirus exposure and HLA in healthy donors. Study background: The roughly 130 validation repertoires used the same platform as the roughly 720 first-cohort repertoires (as reported by a later analysis).

Study results and caveats: First-cohort TCR clusters were later found to tend to co-occur in the roughly 120 validation repertoires.

A remark on this clone: Antigen specificity is unknown.

Looked up from germline, CDR1 is SGHAT and CDR2 is FQNNGV. This CDR3 is 17 amino acids long. The ends were cut back, 3 bases at V and 2 bases at J, with 19 bases in the middle. Sequenced by immunoSEQ multiplex PCR; TCRdb stores in-frame clones only, minus some. Seen here are tens of thousands of clones, 85% to 95% observed once, and the top ten hold around 5.8%. The TCR originated in a woman under 30 in good health and CMV-seronegative. The genes are TRBV11-2 and TRBJ1-1; D unclear. The material sequenced was PBMCs. The CDR3 reads CASSFFPTPNFNTEAFF. Here the CDR3 DNA reads TGTGCCAGCAGCTTTTTTCCCACCCCGAACTTTAACACTGAAGCTTTCTTT.